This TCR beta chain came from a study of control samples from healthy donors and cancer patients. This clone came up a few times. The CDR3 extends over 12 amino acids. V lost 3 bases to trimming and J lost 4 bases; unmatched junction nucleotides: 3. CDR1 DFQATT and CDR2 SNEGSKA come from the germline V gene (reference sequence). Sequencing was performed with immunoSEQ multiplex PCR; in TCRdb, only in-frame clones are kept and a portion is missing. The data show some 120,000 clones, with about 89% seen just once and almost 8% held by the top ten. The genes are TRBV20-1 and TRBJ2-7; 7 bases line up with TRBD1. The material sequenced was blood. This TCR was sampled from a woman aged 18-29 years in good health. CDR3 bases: TGCAGTGCTAGTCCCAGGGGGTACGAGCAGTACTTC. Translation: CSASPRGYEQYF.